This T cell receptor (beta chain) was identified in a study of blood T cells in healthy people across ages. Every participating donor contributed roughly 10 milliliters of peripheral blood through a draw. Per sample, extraction of total RNA gave at least 6 micrograms in every case. Looked up from germline, CDR1 is DFQATT and CDR2 is SNEGSKA (reference sequence). The ends were cut back, 3 bases at V and 1 base at J, with 6 bases in the middle. The length of the CDR3 is 13 residues. It was with a sample-barcoded 5' primer and a J-beta primer mix that a second PCR of roughly 7 to 12 cycles was run. Carrying 12 random nucleotides, a template-switch adaptor labeled each individual cDNA molecule. Using its own MiXCR run on the 5' RACE reads, TCRdb lists one record per CDR3 protein. This table has about 1.4 million distinct CDR3 sequences, approximately 63% appearing once. About this clonotype itself: Its antigen is not identified.

Study-level points and caveats: The long-lived group displayed more naive CD4+ cells, plus higher diversity, than the aged donors did.

This chain connects TRBV20-1 to TRBJ1-4, with D unresolved. This receptor was identified in a young man in good health. Sequenced material: blood. The CDR3 loop reads CSARDVTNEKLFF. The CDR3 nucleotides read TGCAGTGCTAGGGACGTAACTAATGAAAAACTGTTTTTT.